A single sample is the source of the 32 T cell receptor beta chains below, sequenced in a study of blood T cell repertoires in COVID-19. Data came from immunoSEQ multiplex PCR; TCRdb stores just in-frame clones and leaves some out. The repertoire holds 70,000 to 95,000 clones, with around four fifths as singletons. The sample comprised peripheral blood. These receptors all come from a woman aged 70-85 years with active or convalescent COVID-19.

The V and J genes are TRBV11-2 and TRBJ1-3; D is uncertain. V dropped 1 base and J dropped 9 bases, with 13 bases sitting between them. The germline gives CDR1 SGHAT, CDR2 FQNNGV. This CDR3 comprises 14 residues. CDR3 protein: CASSLARRESTIYF. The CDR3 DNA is TGTGCCAGCAGCTTAGCAAGGAGGGAAAGCACCATATATTTT.

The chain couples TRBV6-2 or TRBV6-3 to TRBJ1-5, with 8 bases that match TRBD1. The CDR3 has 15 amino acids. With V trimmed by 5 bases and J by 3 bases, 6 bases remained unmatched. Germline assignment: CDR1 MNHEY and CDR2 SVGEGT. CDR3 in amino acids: CASSPGQVDNQPQHF. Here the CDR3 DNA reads TGTGCCAGCAGTCCGGGACAGGTGGACAATCAGCCCCAGCATTTT.

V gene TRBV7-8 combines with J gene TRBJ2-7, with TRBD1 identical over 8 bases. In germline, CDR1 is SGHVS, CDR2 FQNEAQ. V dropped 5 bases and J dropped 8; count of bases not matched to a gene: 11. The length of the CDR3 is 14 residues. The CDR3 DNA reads TGTGCCAGCAGCCCCGGGACAGGTACTAAGAAGCAGTACTTC. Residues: CASSPGTGTKKQYF. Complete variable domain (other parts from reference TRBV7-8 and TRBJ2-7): GAGVSQSPRYKVAKRGQDVALRCDPISGHVSLFWYQQALGQGPEFLTYFQNEAQLDKSGLPSDRFFAERPEGSVSTLKIQRTQQEDSAVYLCASSPGTGTKKQYFGPGTRLTVT.

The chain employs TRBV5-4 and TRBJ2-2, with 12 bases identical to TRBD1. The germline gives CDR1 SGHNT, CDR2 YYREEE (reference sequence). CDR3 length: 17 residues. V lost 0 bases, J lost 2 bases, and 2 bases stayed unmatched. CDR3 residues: CASSLGGTGGNTGELFF. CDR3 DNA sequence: TGTGCCAGCAGCTTGGGTGGGACAGGGGGCAACACCGGGGAGCTGTTTTTT.

The CDR3 here is CASSHHRTGLNTEAFF. CDR3 in DNA: TGTGCCAGCAGCCACCATCGGACAGGGCTGAACACTGAAGCTTTCTTT. The chain employs TRBV6-2 or TRBV6-3 and TRBJ1-1, with 8 bases matching TRBD1. Germline CDR1 MNHEY, CDR2 SVGEGT. V shed 6 bases and J 0 bases; nucleotides not matched to a gene: 9. CDR3 size: 16 residues.

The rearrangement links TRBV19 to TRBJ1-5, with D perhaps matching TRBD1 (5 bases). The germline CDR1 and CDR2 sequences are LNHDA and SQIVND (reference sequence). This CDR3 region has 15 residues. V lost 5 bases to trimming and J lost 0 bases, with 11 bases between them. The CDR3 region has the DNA TGTGCCAGTAGTCCCAGGGTCGGTAGCAATCAGCCCCAGCATTTT. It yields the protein CASSPRVGSNQPQHF.

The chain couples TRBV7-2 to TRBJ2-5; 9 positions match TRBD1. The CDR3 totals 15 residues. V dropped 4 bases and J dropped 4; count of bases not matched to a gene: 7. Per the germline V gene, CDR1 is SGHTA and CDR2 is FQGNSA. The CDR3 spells CASSSDRGRRETQYF. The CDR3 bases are TGTGCCAGCAGCTCGGACAGGGGAAGACGAGAGACCCAGTACTTC.

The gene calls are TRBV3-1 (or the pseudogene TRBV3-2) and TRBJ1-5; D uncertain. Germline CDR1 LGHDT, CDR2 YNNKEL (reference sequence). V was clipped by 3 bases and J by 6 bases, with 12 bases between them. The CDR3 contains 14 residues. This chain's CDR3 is CASSQRRGTQPQHF. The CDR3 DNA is TGTGCCAGCAGCCAGAGGCGGGGTACTCAGCCCCAGCATTTT.

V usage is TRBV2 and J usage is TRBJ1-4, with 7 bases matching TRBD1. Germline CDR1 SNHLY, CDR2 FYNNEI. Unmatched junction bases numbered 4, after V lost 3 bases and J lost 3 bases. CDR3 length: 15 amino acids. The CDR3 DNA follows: TGTGCCAGCAGTGAGGCGGACAGGTCTAATGAAAAACTGTTTTTT. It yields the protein CASSEADRSNEKLFF.

The CDR3 sequence is CASSPLGLGKLFF. CDR3 DNA: TGTGCCAGCAGTCCCTTGGGTCTAGGAAAACTGTTTTTT. The chain links TRBV12-3 or TRBV12-4 to TRBJ1-4; D unresolved. The CDR3 loop spans 13 amino acids. The V end was cut by 5 bases, the J end by 10 bases, with 14 bases between.

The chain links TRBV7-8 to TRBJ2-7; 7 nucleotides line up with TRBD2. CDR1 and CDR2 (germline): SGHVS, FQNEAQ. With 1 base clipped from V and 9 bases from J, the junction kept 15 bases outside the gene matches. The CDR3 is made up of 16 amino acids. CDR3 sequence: CASSLEGPSGGLGQYF. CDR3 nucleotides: TGTGCCAGCAGCTTAGAGGGGCCTTCGGGAGGACTCGGGCAGTACTTC.

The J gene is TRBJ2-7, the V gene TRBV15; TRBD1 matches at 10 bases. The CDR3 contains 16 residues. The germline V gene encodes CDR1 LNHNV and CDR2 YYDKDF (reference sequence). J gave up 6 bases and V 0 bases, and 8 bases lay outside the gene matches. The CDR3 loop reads CATSRDLDRGSGEQYF. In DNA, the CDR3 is TGTGCCACCAGCAGAGACCTGGACAGGGGGTCTGGCGAGCAGTACTTC.

DNA of the CDR3: TGTGCCAGCAGTGACAGGGGGATGAATGAAAAACTGTTTTTT. Translating gives CASSDRGMNEKLFF. The chain carries TRBV2 and TRBJ1-4; 7 bases are shared with TRBD1. V lost 3 bases and J lost 5; bases outside the gene matches: 3. The CDR3 is made up of 14 amino acids. Germline CDR1 SNHLY, CDR2 FYNNEI.

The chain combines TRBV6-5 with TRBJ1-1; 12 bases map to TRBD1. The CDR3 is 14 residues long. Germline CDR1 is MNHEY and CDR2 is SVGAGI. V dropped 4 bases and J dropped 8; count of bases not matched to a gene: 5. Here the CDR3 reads CASSLLGQGAEAFF. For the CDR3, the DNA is TGTGCCAGCAGTTTATTGGGACAGGGGGCGGAAGCTTTCTTT.

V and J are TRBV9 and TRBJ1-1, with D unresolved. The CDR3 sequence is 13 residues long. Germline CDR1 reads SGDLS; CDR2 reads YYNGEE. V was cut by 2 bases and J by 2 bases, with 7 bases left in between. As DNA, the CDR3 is TGTGCCAGCAGCGTGGCCCTTAACACTGAAGCTTTCTTT. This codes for CASSVALNTEAFF. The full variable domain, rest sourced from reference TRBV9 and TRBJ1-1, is DSGVTQTPKHLITATGQRVTLRCSPRSGDLSVYWYQQSLDQGLQFLIQYYNGEERAKGNILERFSAQQFPDLHSELNLSSLELGDSALYFCASSVALNTEAFFGQGTRLTVV.

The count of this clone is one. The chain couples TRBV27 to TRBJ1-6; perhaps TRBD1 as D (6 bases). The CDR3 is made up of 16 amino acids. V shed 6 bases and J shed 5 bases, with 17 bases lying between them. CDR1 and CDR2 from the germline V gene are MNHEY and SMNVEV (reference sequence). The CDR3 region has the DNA TGTGCCAGCAGGTCCGGGACAATGGCACATAATTCACCCCTCCACTTT. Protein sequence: CASRSGTMAHNSPLHF.

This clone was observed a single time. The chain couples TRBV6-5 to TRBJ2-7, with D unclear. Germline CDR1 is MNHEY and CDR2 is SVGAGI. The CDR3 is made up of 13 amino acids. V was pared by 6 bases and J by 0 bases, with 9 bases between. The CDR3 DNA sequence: TGTGCCAGCAGCCCACTTGGCTCCTACGAGCAGTACTTC. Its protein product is CASSPLGSYEQYF.

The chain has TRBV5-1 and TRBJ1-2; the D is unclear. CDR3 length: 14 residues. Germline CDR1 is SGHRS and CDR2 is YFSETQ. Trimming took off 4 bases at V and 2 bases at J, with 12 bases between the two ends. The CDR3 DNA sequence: TGCGCCAGCAGCCTTGGTAGCGGCAACTATGGCTACACCTTC. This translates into CASSLGSGNYGYTF. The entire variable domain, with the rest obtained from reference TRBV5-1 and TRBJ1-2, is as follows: KAGVTQTPRYLIKTRGQQVTLSCSPISGHRSVSWYQQTPGQGLQFLFEYFSETQRNKGNFPGRFSGRQFSNSRSEMNVSTLELGDSALYLCASSLGSGNYGYTFGSGTRLTVV.

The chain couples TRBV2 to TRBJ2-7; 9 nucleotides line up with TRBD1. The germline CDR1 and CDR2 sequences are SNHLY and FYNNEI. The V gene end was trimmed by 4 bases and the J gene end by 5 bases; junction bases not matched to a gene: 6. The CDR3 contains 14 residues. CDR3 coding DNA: TGTGCCAGCAGTGGGGACAGGGCCAGCCACGAGCAGTACTTC. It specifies CASSGDRASHEQYF.

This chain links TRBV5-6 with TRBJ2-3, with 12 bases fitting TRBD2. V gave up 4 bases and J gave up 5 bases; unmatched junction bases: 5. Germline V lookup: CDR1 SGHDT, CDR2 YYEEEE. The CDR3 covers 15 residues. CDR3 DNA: TGTGCCAGCAGCCCGGAGACTAGCGGGGGAGATACGCAGTATTTT. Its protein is CASSPETSGGDTQYF.

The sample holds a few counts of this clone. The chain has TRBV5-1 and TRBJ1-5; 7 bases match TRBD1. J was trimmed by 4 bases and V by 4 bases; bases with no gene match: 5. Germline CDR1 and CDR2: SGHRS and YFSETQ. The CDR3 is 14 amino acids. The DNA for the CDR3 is TGCGCCAGCAGCCGGGACAGCCAGAATCAGCCCCAGCATTTT. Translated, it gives CASSRDSQNQPQHF.

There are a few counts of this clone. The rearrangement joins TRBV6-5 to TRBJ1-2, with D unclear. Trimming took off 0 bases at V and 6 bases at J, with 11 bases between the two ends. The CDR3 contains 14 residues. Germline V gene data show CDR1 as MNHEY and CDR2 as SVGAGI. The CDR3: CASSYSGREDGYTF. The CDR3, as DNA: TGTGCCAGCAGTTACTCAGGGAGGGAGGATGGCTACACCTTC.

CDR3 nucleotides: TGTGCCACCAGTAGCACGGACTATGGCTACACCTTC. As protein: CATSSTDYGYTF. The V gene is TRBV24-1, the J gene TRBJ1-2; D unresolved. This CDR3 spans 12 amino acids. V gave up 6 bases and J gave up 3 bases, with 7 bases separating them. Germline CDR1 reads KGHDR; CDR2 reads SFDVKD.

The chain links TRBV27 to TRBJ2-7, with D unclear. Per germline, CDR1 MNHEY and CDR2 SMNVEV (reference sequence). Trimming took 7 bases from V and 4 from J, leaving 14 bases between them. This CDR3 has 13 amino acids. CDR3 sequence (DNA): TGTGCCAGCATCGAAACAGAGAATTACGAGCAGTACTTC. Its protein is CASIETENYEQYF.

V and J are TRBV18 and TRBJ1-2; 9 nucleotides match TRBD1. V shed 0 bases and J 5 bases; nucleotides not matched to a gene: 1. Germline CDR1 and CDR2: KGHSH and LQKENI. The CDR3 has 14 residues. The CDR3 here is CASSPPTGGYGYTF. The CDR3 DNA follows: TGTGCCAGCTCACCACCGACAGGGGGGTATGGCTACACCTTC.

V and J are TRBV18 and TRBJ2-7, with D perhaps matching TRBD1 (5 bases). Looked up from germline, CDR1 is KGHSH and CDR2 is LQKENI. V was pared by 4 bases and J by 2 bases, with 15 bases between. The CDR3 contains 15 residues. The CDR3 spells CASSQNSRATYEQYF. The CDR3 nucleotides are TGTGCCAGCTCACAAAATAGCAGGGCGACCTACGAGCAGTACTTC. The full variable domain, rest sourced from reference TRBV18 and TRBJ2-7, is NAGVMQNPRHLVRRRGQEARLRCSPMKGHSHVYWYRQLPEEGLKFMVYLQKENIIDESGMPKERFSAEFPKEGPSILRIQQVVRGDSAAYFCASSQNSRATYEQYFGPGTRLTVT.

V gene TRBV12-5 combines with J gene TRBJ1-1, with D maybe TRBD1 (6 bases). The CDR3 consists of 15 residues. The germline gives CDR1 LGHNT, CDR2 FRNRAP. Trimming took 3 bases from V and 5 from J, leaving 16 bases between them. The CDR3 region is CASGLDQGPGTEAFF. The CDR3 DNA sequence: TGTGCTAGTGGTTTAGATCAGGGGCCGGGGACTGAAGCTTTCTTT.

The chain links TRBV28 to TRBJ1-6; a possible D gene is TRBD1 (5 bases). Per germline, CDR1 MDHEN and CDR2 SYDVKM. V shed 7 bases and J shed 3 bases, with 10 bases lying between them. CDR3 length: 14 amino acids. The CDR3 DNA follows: TGTGCCAGCATCGGGGGTTTCTATAATTCACCCCTCCACTTT. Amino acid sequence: CASIGGFYNSPLHF.

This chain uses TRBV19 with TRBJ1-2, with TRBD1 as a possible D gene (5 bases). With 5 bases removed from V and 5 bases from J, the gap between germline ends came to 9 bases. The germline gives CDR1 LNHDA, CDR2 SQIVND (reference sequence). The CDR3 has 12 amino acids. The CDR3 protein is CASSQGPYGYTF. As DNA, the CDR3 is TGTGCCAGTAGTCAGGGCCCATATGGCTACACCTTC.

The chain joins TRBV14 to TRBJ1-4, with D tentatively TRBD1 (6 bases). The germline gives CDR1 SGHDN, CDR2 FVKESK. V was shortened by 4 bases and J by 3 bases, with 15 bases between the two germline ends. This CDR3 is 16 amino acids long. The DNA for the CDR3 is TGTGCCAGCAGCCTCGCCTATGGGACACCTAATGAAAAACTGTTTTTT. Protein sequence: CASSLAYGTPNEKLFF. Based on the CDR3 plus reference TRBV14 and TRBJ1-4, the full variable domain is EAGVTQFPSHSVIEKGQTVTLRCDPISGHDNLYWYRRVMGKEIKFLLHFVKESKQDESGMPNNRFLAERTGGTYSTLKVQPAELEDSGVYFCASSLAYGTPNEKLFFGSGTQLSVL.

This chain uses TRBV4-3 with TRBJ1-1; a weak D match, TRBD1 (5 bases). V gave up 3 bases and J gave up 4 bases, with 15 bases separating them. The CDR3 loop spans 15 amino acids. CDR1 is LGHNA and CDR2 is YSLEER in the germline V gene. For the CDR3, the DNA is TGCGCCAGCAGCCAGCAACAGGATTTGAGCACTGAAGCTTTCTTT. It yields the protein CASSQQQDLSTEAFF.

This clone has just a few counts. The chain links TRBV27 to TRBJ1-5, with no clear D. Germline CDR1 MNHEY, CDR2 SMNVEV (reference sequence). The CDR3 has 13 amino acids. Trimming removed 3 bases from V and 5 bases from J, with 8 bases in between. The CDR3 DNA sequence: TGTGCCAGCAGTTTCAACCGAGATCAGCCCCAGCATTTT. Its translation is CASSFNRDQPQHF.